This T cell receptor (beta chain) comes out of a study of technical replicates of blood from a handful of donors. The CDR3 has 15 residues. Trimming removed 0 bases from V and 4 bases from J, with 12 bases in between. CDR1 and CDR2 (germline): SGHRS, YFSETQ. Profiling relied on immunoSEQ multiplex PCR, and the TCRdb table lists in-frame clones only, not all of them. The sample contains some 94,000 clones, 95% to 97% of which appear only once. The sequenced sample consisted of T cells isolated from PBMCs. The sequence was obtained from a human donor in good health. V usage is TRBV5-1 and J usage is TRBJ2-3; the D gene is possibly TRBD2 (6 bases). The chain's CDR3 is CASSLEGGFADTQYF. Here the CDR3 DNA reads TGCGCCAGCAGCTTGGAAGGAGGGTTTGCAGATACGCAGTATTTT.